This paragraph reports one T cell receptor (beta chain). The source of the sample is a study of CD8+ T cells in alopecia areata. CDR1 and CDR2 from the germline V gene are WSHSY and SAAADI. V lost 6 bases to trimming and J lost 0 bases, with 14 bases between them. This CDR3 has 15 amino acids. cDNA serving as the sequencing template came from extracted, reverse transcribed RNA. Method: immunoSEQ multiplex PCR; TCRdb's copy keeps in-frame clones and lacks some. The sample lists 180,000 or so clones; roughly 70% were seen once. The starting material was CD8+ T cells sorted from blood, obtained at week 0. V usage is TRBV10-2 and J usage is TRBJ1-1; a possible D gene is TRBD1 (6 bases). The receptor was derived from a human donor with alopecia areata. The CDR3 region is CASSRDTLMNTEAFF. CDR3 in DNA: TGCGCCAGCAGCCGGGACACCCTCATGAACACTGAAGCTTTCTTT.